These 22 T cell receptor beta chains share one sample of origin, sequenced in a study of blood T cells in healthy people across ages. A second PCR of about 7 to 12 cycles used a sample-barcoded 5' primer and a J-beta primer mix. Via MiXCR, TCRdb re-called the 5' RACE reads, giving one row per CDR3 protein. The sample holds about 1.5 million distinct CDR3 sequences; approximately 42% are singletons and the top ten take around 4%. Source material: blood. These receptors were taken from a woman between 18 and 29 years old in good health.

The chain couples TRBV9 to TRBJ2-5; D is perhaps TRBD2 (6 bases). The J call may be in error: the DNA end matches TRBJ2-7 better. The germline gives CDR1 SGDLS, CDR2 YYNGEE. The CDR3 has 14 residues. The CDR3: CASSVAGDVYEQYF. CDR3 in DNA: TGTGCCAGCAGCGTAGCGGGAGATGTGTACGAGCAGTACTTC.

This clonotype came up a few times. The J gene is TRBJ1-4, the V gene TRBV20-1, with 7 bases identical to TRBD1. J gave up 4 bases and V 6 bases, and 8 bases lay outside the gene matches. The germline V gene encodes CDR1 DFQATT and CDR2 SNEGSKA (reference sequence). This CDR3 region has 14 residues. The CDR3 spells CSASPGQSNEKLFF. CDR3 nucleotide sequence: TGCAGTGCATCCCCGGGACAGAGTAATGAAAAACTGTTTTTT.

This clonotype was observed a few times. The chain couples TRBV7-6 to TRBJ1-6, with a weak D call TRBD1 (5 bases). The CDR3 loop spans 14 amino acids. Germline V lookup: CDR1 SGHVS, CDR2 FNYEAQ. Trimming pared 2 bases from V and 7 bases from J, leaving 9 bases between. The CDR3 DNA reads as TGTGCCAGCAGCTTAAGACAGAGAAATTCACCCCTCCACTTT. Residues: CASSLRQRNSPLHF.

V usage is TRBV4-1 and J usage is TRBJ2-1, with no clear D. In germline, CDR1 is MGHRA, CDR2 YSYEKL. CDR3 length: 15 residues. Trimming took 2 bases from V and 6 from J, leaving 14 bases between them. CDR3 protein: CASSQRAIPGNEQFF. CDR3 coding DNA: TGCGCCAGCAGCCAACGGGCTATCCCGGGCAATGAGCAGTTCTTC.

This clonotype was recorded a few times. CDR3 DNA sequence: TGCGCCAGCAGCCAAGGCGTTTATGGGGGGCCTCGGGCTTTCTTT. Encoded protein: CASSQGVYGGPRAFF. This sequence joins TRBV4-3 and TRBJ1-1, with a possible D match to TRBD1 (6 bases). The ends were cut back, 1 base at V and 11 bases at J, with 20 bases in the middle. The germline gives CDR1 LGHNA, CDR2 YSLEER. This CDR3 is 15 amino acids long.

This clonotype was observed a few times. In DNA form, the CDR3 reads TGCGCCAGCAGCCAGCGATCTGGGACAGGGAGCTGGATCGGGGAGCTGTTTTTT. Protein product: CASSQRSGTGSWIGELFF. The chain couples TRBV4-3 to TRBJ2-2, with TRBD1 matching over 9 bases. This CDR3 region has 18 residues. Looked up from germline, CDR1 is LGHNA and CDR2 is YSLEER. V was pared by 3 bases and J by 7 bases, with 15 bases of the junction left unmatched.

This clonotype was detected a few times. The rearrangement uses TRBV6-1 and TRBJ2-3; 9 positions match TRBD2. Germline CDR1 MNHNS, CDR2 SASEGT. The V gene end was trimmed by 6 bases and the J gene end by 0 bases; junction bases not matched to a gene: 10. The CDR3 has 17 amino acids. The CDR3 protein is CASSALRLAVSTDTQYF. As DNA, the CDR3 is TGTGCCAGCAGCGCCCTACGACTAGCGGTTAGCACAGATACGCAGTATTTT.

This chain connects TRBV29-1 to TRBJ2-3; TRBD2 agrees at 14 bases. The CDR3 is made up of 18 amino acids. Germline assignment: CDR1 SQVTM and CDR2 ANQGSEA. V lost 6 bases, J lost 1 base, and 12 bases stayed unmatched. CDR3 sequence reads: CSVGTSGSHLLGTDTQYF. The CDR3 bases are TGCAGCGTCGGGACTAGCGGGAGCCACCTTCTAGGCACAGATACGCAGTATTTT.

This clonotype has just a few counts. This rearrangement joins TRBV12-3 or TRBV12-4 to TRBJ1-2; D not resolved. Trimming stripped 7 bases from V and 4 bases from J, with 19 bases between. This CDR3 contains 15 residues. DNA for the CDR3: TGTGCCAGCAACCCTGGGAAAACAGCGTCCTATGGCTACACCTTC. As protein: CASNPGKTASYGYTF.

The chain joins TRBV7-9 to TRBJ1-1; 8 bases fit TRBD1. Germline CDR1 and CDR2: SEHNR and FQNEAQ (reference sequence). Losses at the gene ends were 1 base for V and 6 bases for J; bases not matched to a gene: 1. The CDR3 runs to 13 residues. The CDR3 DNA sequence: TGTGCCAGCAGCTTAGGGACAGGGCCTGAAGCTTTCTTT. This sequence encodes CASSLGTGPEAFF.

This clonotype showed up just a few times. The V and J genes are TRBV5-6 and TRBJ1-1; D may be TRBD1 (5 bases). With 4 bases removed from V and 5 bases from J, the gap between germline ends came to 15 bases. Looked up from germline, CDR1 is SGHDT and CDR2 is YYEEEE. This CDR3 is 14 amino acids long. CDR3 loop: CASSGGLPGTEAFF. CDR3 DNA sequence: TGTGCCAGCAGCGGGGGACTTCCTGGGACTGAAGCTTTCTTT.

The rearrangement links TRBV18 to TRBJ2-6, with D perhaps matching TRBD1 (6 bases). CDR1 KGHSH and CDR2 LQKENI come from the germline V gene. This CDR3 region has 16 residues. V lost 1 base and J 0 bases, leaving 7 bases between the germline ends. CDR3 amino acids: CASSPRDISGANVLTF. CDR3 nucleotide sequence: TGTGCCAGCTCACCACGGGACATCTCTGGGGCCAACGTCCTGACTTTC. The entire variable domain, with the rest obtained from reference TRBV18 and TRBJ2-6, is as follows: NAGVMQNPRHLVRRRGQEARLRCSPMKGHSHVYWYRQLPEEGLKFMVYLQKENIIDESGMPKERFSAEFPKEGPSILRIQQVVRGDSAAYFCASSPRDISGANVLTFGAGSRLTVL.

This clonotype has just a few counts. The chain employs TRBV29-1 and TRBJ2-3; 11 bases align to TRBD2. The CDR3 length is 16 residues. Germline assignment: CDR1 SQVTM and CDR2 ANQGSEA. After removal of 4 bases from V and 4 bases from J, the junction contained 10 bases not matched to a gene. The CDR3 nucleotides read TGCAGCGTTGTGGTTGTCGGGACTAGCGGACCAGATACGCAGTATTTT. Its protein product is CSVVVVGTSGPDTQYF.

The chain has TRBV20-1 and TRBJ1-3; 8 nucleotides align to TRBD1. The V gene's germline CDR1 is DFQATT and CDR2 SNEGSKA (reference sequence). The V and J ends lost 3 bases and 2 bases, in that order; junction bases with no gene match: 6. The CDR3 has 15 amino acids. CDR3 amino acids: CSARRPRGPGNTIYF. The CDR3 region has the DNA TGCAGTGCTAGGCGACCCAGGGGGCCTGGAAACACCATATATTTT.

This chain links TRBV4-3 with TRBJ2-5; 7 nucleotides agree with TRBD2. V was clipped by 4 bases and J by 5 bases; unmatched bases: 13. Germline V CDR1 and CDR2: LGHNA, YSLEER. The CDR3 extends over 16 amino acids. CDR3 loop: CASSPGGYGAGETQYF. CDR3 nucleotide sequence: TGCGCCAGCAGCCCGGGGGGTTACGGGGCCGGGGAGACCCAGTACTTC.

This clonotype came up a few times. The chain recombines TRBV5-1 with TRBJ1-5; no definite D call. The CDR3 extends over 14 amino acids. Germline CDR1 and CDR2: SGHRS and YFSETQ. V gave up 0 bases and J gave up 6 bases, with 10 bases separating them. This CDR3 reads CASSLDAGFQPQHF. The CDR3 coding sequence is TGCGCCAGCAGCTTGGATGCCGGTTTTCAGCCCCAGCATTTT.

The chain employs TRBV9 and TRBJ1-1; 7 bases agree with TRBD1. This CDR3 comprises 16 residues. V lost 4 bases to trimming and J lost 3 bases; unmatched junction nucleotides: 12. Germline CDR1 is SGDLS and CDR2 is YYNGEE. CDR3 nucleotide sequence: TGTGCCAGCAGCCCAAGACAGGGAGAAGGGGACACTGAAGCTTTCTTT. Its translation is CASSPRQGEGDTEAFF. The full variable domain, in which reference TRBV9 and TRBJ1-1 provide the parts outside the CDR3, is DSGVTQTPKHLITATGQRVTLRCSPRSGDLSVYWYQQSLDQGLQFLIQYYNGEERAKGNILERFSAQQFPDLHSELNLSSLELGDSALYFCASSPRQGEGDTEAFFGQGTRLTVV.

Concerning this clonotype: An end of the junction differs from the germline gene, which may be a read error. CDR3: CGASPTGPGGGYTF. The CDR3 nucleotides are TGCGGTGCTAGCCCTACAGGGCCCGGAGGCGGCTACACCTTC. The chain carries TRBV20-1 and TRBJ1-2; TRBD1 might be the D (6 bases). Germline-derived CDR1 and CDR2 are DFQATT and SNEGSKA (reference sequence). The CDR3 loop spans 14 amino acids.

The chain has TRBV7-9 and TRBJ2-7; D might be TRBD2 (5 bases). Germline loops: CDR1 SEHNR, CDR2 FQNEAQ (reference sequence). The V end was cut by 3 bases, the J end by 6 bases, with 18 bases between. This CDR3 contains 15 residues. The CDR3 loop reads CASSLGRLWTGEQYF. The CDR3 DNA is TGTGCCAGCAGCTTGGGTAGACTATGGACCGGCGAGCAGTACTTC.

The chain has TRBV25-1 and TRBJ2-5, with 10 bases matching TRBD1. Germline V lookup: CDR1 MGHDK, CDR2 SYGVNS. The CDR3 is made up of 19 amino acids. The ends lost 4 bases at V and 0 bases at J; junction bases unmatched: 14. CDR3 region: CASSVAGTGDPQYQETQYF. As DNA, the CDR3 is TGTGCCAGCAGTGTAGCCGGGACAGGGGACCCACAGTACCAAGAGACCCAGTACTTC.

The chain has TRBV14 and TRBJ2-4, with D maybe TRBD2 (5 bases). The J call is doubtful: the DNA matches TRBJ2-7 better. Germline CDR1 is SGHDN and CDR2 is FVKESK. The CDR3 totals 15 residues. The CDR3 loop reads CASSPAGVANYEQYF. The CDR3 bases are TGTGCCAGCAGCCCAGCCGGGGTAGCGAACTACGAGCAGTACTTC.

The V call is TRBV12-3 or TRBV12-4, the J call TRBJ1-4; maybe TRBD1 (5 bases). This CDR3 comprises 16 residues. V gave up 2 bases and J gave up 10 bases, with 20 bases separating them. This CDR3 reads CASSLREGQGDAKLFF. The CDR3 bases are TGTGCCAGCAGTTTAAGGGAGGGGCAGGGAGATGCAAAACTGTTTTTT.